One sample yielded the 22 T cell receptor beta chains listed below, sequenced in a study of OX40 agonist ivuxolimab in advanced cancers. TCRdb's copy holds only in-frame clones and misses some; the assay was immunoSEQ multiplex PCR. Seen here are under 70,000 clones, about nine tenths observed once, and the top ten hold roughly 0.99%. The input for sequencing was CD4+ or CD8+ T cells sorted from blood, taken in a trial of the OX40 agonist ivuxolimab. The source of these receptors is an adult with an advanced solid tumor such as melanoma, head and neck, liver or kidney cancer.

V usage is TRBV28 and J usage is TRBJ1-1; TRBD1 might be the D (6 bases). Germline lookup yields CDR1 MDHEN and CDR2 SYDVKM. The CDR3 sequence is 13 residues long. Trimming pared 8 bases from V and 5 bases from J, leaving 15 bases between. The CDR3 sequence: CASGRGGFTEAFF. Here the CDR3 DNA reads TGTGCCAGCGGTCGGGGGGGCTTTACTGAAGCTTTCTTT.

This clone was observed a handful of times. The chain combines TRBV5-4 with TRBJ1-2; D unclear. The length of the CDR3 is 15 residues. Per germline, CDR1 SGHNT and CDR2 YYREEE (reference sequence). Between the trimmed V and J ends, which lost 2 bases and 1 base, there was a span of 12 bases. The CDR3 protein is CASSFEQLYNYGYTF. The CDR3 DNA is TGTGCCAGCAGCTTCGAACAGCTGTATAACTATGGCTACACCTTC.

This chain joins TRBV6-1 and TRBJ2-1; the D gene is possibly TRBD1 (6 bases). Trimming took off 5 bases at V and 8 bases at J, with 16 bases between the two ends. The CDR3 covers 14 residues. Germline V lookup: CDR1 MNHNS, CDR2 SASEGT. CDR3 in amino acids: CASSTSLGADEQFF. For the CDR3, the DNA is TGTGCCAGCAGTACTTCCCTGGGGGCGGATGAGCAGTTCTTC.

This clone was counted only a few times. The sample holds other DNA sequences that translate to the same CDR3. The V gene is TRBV18, the J gene TRBJ1-1; D is unclear. Germline CDR1 KGHSH, CDR2 LQKENI. The CDR3 is 13 residues long. V was cut by 1 base and J by 1 base, with 4 bases left in between. The chain's CDR3 is CASSPRENTEAFF. Written as DNA, the CDR3 is TGTGCCAGCTCACCACGCGAGAACACTGAAGCTTTCTTT.

The CDR3 spells CASSQLTGVETQYF. The CDR3 DNA is TGTGCCAGCAGCCAACTGACAGGGGTTGAGACCCAGTACTTC. V gene TRBV14 combines with J gene TRBJ2-5; 8 bases agree with TRBD1. CDR1 and CDR2 (germline): SGHDN, FVKESK. The CDR3 covers 14 residues. Germline trimming cut 2 bases from V and 5 bases from J; bases unmatched to any gene: 4.

CDR3 nucleotide sequence: TGTGCCAGCCGAGACAGGGTCGAATCACCCCTCCACTTT. Encoded protein: CASRDRVESPLHF. This sequence joins TRBV25-1 and TRBJ1-6; TRBD1 aligns across 7 bases. CDR1 is MGHDK, CDR2 SYGVNS, per germline. V gave up 8 bases and J gave up 10 bases; unmatched junction bases: 8. The CDR3 is 13 residues long.

CDR3 sequence reads: CASSLGGGETQYF. Written as DNA, the CDR3 is TGTGCCAGCAGCTTAGGAGGCGGGGAGACCCAGTACTTC. The rearrangement links TRBV11-3 to TRBJ2-5; D is perhaps TRBD2 (5 bases). The V gene lost 1 base and the J gene lost 5 bases, with 8 bases spanning the gap. The CDR3 consists of 13 residues. Germline CDR1 and CDR2: SGHNT and YENEEA.

The chain carries TRBV2 and TRBJ1-2; D is ambiguous. CDR3 length equals 14 residues. V lost 0 bases and J lost 7, with 12 bases in between. CDR1 and CDR2 from the germline V gene are SNHLY and FYNNEI. The CDR3 bases are TGTGCCAGCAGTGAAGCGGTAGGGATTGGTGGCTACACCTTC. It translates to CASSEAVGIGGYTF.

This clone has just a few counts. CDR3 DNA: TGCGCCAGCAGCGTGGAGGGCACTGAAGCTTTCTTT. It encodes CASSVEGTEAFF. V and J are TRBV5-1 and TRBJ1-1; D is unclear. Germline assignment: CDR1 SGHRS and CDR2 YFSETQ. The CDR3 sequence is 12 residues long. The V end lost 4 bases, the J end lost 4 bases, and 8 bases lay between the germline ends.

The chain carries TRBV29-1 and TRBJ2-2, with D perhaps assigned TRBD1 or TRBD2 (6 bases each). V was clipped by 7 bases and J by 5 bases, with 8 bases between them. Per the germline V gene, CDR1 is SQVTM and CDR2 is ANQGSEA. This CDR3 contains 11 residues. The CDR3 is CSGGATGELFF. The CDR3 nucleotides read TGCAGCGGGGGGGCTACCGGGGAGCTGTTTTTT.

The V and J genes are TRBV15 and TRBJ1-2, with D possibly TRBD1 on 5 matching bases. V lost 2 bases and J lost 4, with 11 bases in between. The CDR3 covers 14 residues. From germline, CDR1 is LNHNV and CDR2 YYDKDF (reference sequence). The CDR3 reads CATSRSLGTYGYTF. CDR3 DNA: TGTGCCACCAGCAGATCTCTCGGGACCTATGGCTACACCTTC.

In nucleotides, the CDR3 is TGTGCCAGCAGCCAGACTAGCGGGAGATTTGAGACCCAGTACTTC. Amino acids: CASSQTSGRFETQYF. The rearrangement joins TRBV27 to TRBJ2-5, with 12 positions matching TRBD2. V lost 6 bases, J lost 5 bases, and 7 bases stayed unmatched. CDR1 is MNHEY and CDR2 is SMNVEV in the germline V gene (reference sequence). The CDR3 runs 15 residues.

V is TRBV28 and J is TRBJ1-2; D is undetermined. Looked up from germline, CDR1 is MDHEN and CDR2 is SYDVKM. Trimming shortened V by 1 base and J by 7 bases, and 10 bases separated the two germline ends. This CDR3 has 13 residues. The CDR3: CASSLSAGAGYTF. The CDR3 coding sequence is TGTGCCAGCAGTTTATCGGCAGGAGCTGGCTACACCTTC.

The gene calls are TRBV20-1 and TRBJ1-1, with unresolved D. Germline CDR1 reads DFQATT; CDR2 reads SNEGSKA (reference sequence). The CDR3 consists of 11 residues. V lost 7 bases, J lost 0 bases, and 6 bases lay in between. DNA of the CDR3: TGCAGTGTTGAGATGAACACTGAAGCTTTCTTT. Translation: CSVEMNTEAFF.

This clone was counted only a few times. The chain links TRBV27 to TRBJ2-5, with 7 positions matching TRBD2. The length of the CDR3 is 16 residues. The germline CDR1 and CDR2 sequences are MNHEY and SMNVEV (reference sequence). V shed 6 bases, J shed 2 bases, and the junction held 12 bases outside the gene matches. CDR3 region: CASRRFWGGEQETQYF. The CDR3 DNA is TGTGCCAGCAGAAGGTTTTGGGGGGGGGAGCAAGAGACCCAGTACTTC.

The rearrangement joins TRBV7-9 to TRBJ2-1; 8 bases are shared with TRBD2. The CDR3 totals 17 residues. The junction had 18 bases not matched to a gene; V was cut back by 1 base and J by 13 bases. Per germline, CDR1 SEHNR and CDR2 FQNEAQ (reference sequence). The CDR3 sequence: CASSLGQFGRGGSDQFF. In nucleotides, the CDR3 is TGTGCCAGCAGCTTAGGTCAGTTCGGGAGGGGCGGATCCGATCAGTTCTTC.

The chain employs TRBV4-1 and TRBJ1-3; D may be TRBD1 (5 bases). Germline V gene lookup returns CDR1 MGHRA and CDR2 YSYEKL. The V end lost 1 base, the J end lost 13 bases, and 14 bases lay between the germline ends. The CDR3 is made up of 13 amino acids. The CDR3, as DNA: TGCGCCAGCAGCCAAGTTGACCGGGACTCAATATATTTT. Encoded protein: CASSQVDRDSIYF.

This chain connects TRBV29-1 to TRBJ1-2, with D possibly being TRBD1 (5 bases). Trimming shortened V by 1 base and J by 6 bases, and 6 bases separated the two germline ends. The CDR3 totals 11 residues. CDR1 is SQVTM, CDR2 ANQGSEA, per germline. The CDR3 sequence is CSVEGGDGYTF. The CDR3 nucleotides are TGCAGCGTTGAAGGAGGGGATGGCTACACCTTC.

This clone was counted a single time. The chain carries TRBV5-4 and TRBJ1-2; D possibly corresponds to TRBD1 (5 bases). The germline CDR1 and CDR2 sequences are SGHNT and YYREEE (reference sequence). V lost 4 bases and J 8 bases, leaving 18 bases between the germline ends. This CDR3 is 14 amino acids long. DNA of the CDR3: TGTGCCAGCAGCCCACGGGTTGGGGGAGACGGCTACACCTTC. Translated: CASSPRVGGDGYTF.

This clone has a handful of counts. The V call is TRBV18, the J call TRBJ2-7; D unclear. Per germline, CDR1 KGHSH and CDR2 LQKENI. The CDR3 loop spans 13 amino acids. V was shortened by 1 base and J by 6 bases, with 10 bases between the two germline ends. The CDR3 nucleotides are TGTGCCAGCTCACCACTCAGGAACGGCGAGCAGTACTTC. Encoded protein: CASSPLRNGEQYF.

This clone has only a few counts. V gene TRBV9 combines with J gene TRBJ2-1; D is ambiguous. The germline V and J ends were trimmed by 2 bases and 9 bases, with 6 bases remaining between them. There are 11 residues in the CDR3. Germline assignment: CDR1 SGDLS and CDR2 YYNGEE. This chain's CDR3 is CASSVSVEQFF. For the CDR3, the DNA is TGTGCCAGCAGCGTTAGTGTTGAGCAGTTCTTC. The full variable domain, its missing parts supplied by reference TRBV9 and TRBJ2-1, is DSGVTQTPKHLITATGQRVTLRCSPRSGDLSVYWYQQSLDQGLQFLIQYYNGEERAKGNILERFSAQQFPDLHSELNLSSLELGDSALYFCASSVSVEQFFGPGTRLTVL.

The chain uses TRBV25-1 and TRBJ1-5, with TRBD1 matching 8 bases. The CDR3 has 13 residues. From germline, CDR1 is MGHDK and CDR2 SYGVNS. With V trimmed by 10 bases and J by 7 bases, 9 bases remained unmatched. The CDR3 protein is CATNGQGSQPQHF. CDR3 DNA sequence: TGTGCCACGAACGGACAGGGAAGCCAGCCCCAGCATTTT.